This is a list of T cell receptor beta chains from one sample in a study of prognosis after radiotherapy for stage I lung cancer. In TCRdb, the multiplex PCR reads were re-called with MiXCR into one record per CDR3 protein. The sample lists 30,000 or so distinct CDR3 sequences, under 35% seen once, with 30% to 40% in the top ten. The starting material was PBMCs, obtained before or after stereotactic body radiation therapy (not recorded which). Every receptor here comes from a donor of 50 years or more with non-small cell lung cancer. The CDR3 runs from the conserved cysteine through the conserved F or W. The order of the fields is D gene, clone size, J gene, V gene, CDR3 protein, CDR3 DNA. The D gene is left open where the match is weak. The size of a clone is reported for some rows only, either as once, few or many, or as a class for expanded clones.

TRBD2,many,TRBJ2-2,TRBV4-1,CASSRASGRVTGELFF,TGCGCCAGCAGCCGGGCTAGCGGGAGAGTTACCGGGGAGCTGTTTTTT
TRBD2,many,TRBJ2-1,TRBV12-3/TRBV12-4,CASRRTGTSLSYNEQFF,TGTGCCAGCAGACGTACCGGGACTAGCCTCTCCTACAATGAGCAGTTCTTC
NA,many,TRBJ2-5,TRBV7-3,CASSRDIQETQYF,TGTGCCAGCAGCCGGGACATCCAAGAGACCCAGTACTTC
NA,many,TRBJ1-1,TRBV3-1,CASSLSNEAFF,TGTGCCAGCAGCCTCTCTAATGAAGCTTTCTTT
NA,many,TRBJ1-3,TRBV9,CASSGRGYSGNTIYF,TGTGCCAGCAGCGGAAGGGGTTACTCTGGAAACACCATATATTTT
NA,many,TRBJ1-4,TRBV5-1,CASSLIGGKEKLFF,TGCGCCAGCAGCTTGATAGGTGGGAAGGAAAAACTGTTTTTT
TRBD1,NA,TRBJ1-3,TRBV3-1,CASSQRGQGSSGNTIYF,TGTGCCAGCAGCCAGAGGGGGCAGGGGAGCTCTGGAAACACCATATATTTT
TRBD2,NA,TRBJ2-3,TRBV27,CASSRSGGRTDTQYF,TGTGCCAGCAGCAGGTCGGGAGGCCGCACAGATACGCAGTATTTT
TRBD1,many,TRBJ2-3,TRBV6-4,CASSDREGTDTQYF,TGTGCCAGCAGCGACAGGGAAGGCACAGATACGCAGTATTTT
NA,few,TRBJ2-7,TRBV6-1,CASRTAPVRLKRREQYF,TGTGCCAGCAGAACCGCCCCTGTGAGGTTGAAGCGGAGGGAGCAGTACTTC
NA,many,TRBJ1-2,TRBV27,CASSPTFEVGYTF,TGTGCCAGCAGTCCAACGTTCGAGGTTGGCTACACCTTC
TRBD2,many,TRBJ2-3,TRBV6-1,CASKISGSGNTQYF,TGTGCCAGCAAGATTAGCGGGAGCGGCAATACGCAGTATTTT
NA,many,TRBJ2-7,TRBV27,CASRLGTDINYEQYF,TGTGCCAGCAGACTCGGGACTGATATTAACTACGAGCAGTACTTC
NA,many,TRBJ1-6,TRBV6-4,CASSDGESPLHF,TGTGCCAGCAGTGACGGTGAATCACCCCTCCACTTT
TRBD1,many,TRBJ2-7,TRBV29-1,CSVGQGTYEQYF,TGCAGCGTCGGACAGGGGACCTACGAGCAGTACTTC
NA,many,TRBJ2-1,TRBV6-5,CASSSPGLHNEQFF,TGTGCCAGCAGTTCTCCGGGACTTCATAATGAGCAGTTCTTC
NA,many,TRBJ1-1,TRBV3-1,CASSDTAGNTEAFF,TGTGCCAGCAGCGACACGGCAGGGAACACTGAAGCTTTCTTT
TRBD2,NA,TRBJ2-5,TRBV29-1,CSGKTSGRKGETQYF,TGCAGCGGGAAGACTAGCGGGAGGAAGGGGGAGACCCAGTACTTC
NA,many,TRBJ2-7,TRBV27,CASSFVSTPSTYEQYF,TGTGCCAGCAGTTTTGTTTCCACTCCTTCGACCTACGAGCAGTACTTC
NA,many,TRBJ2-7,TRBV7-9,CASSPGRVPSYEQYF,TGTGCCAGCAGCCCAGGCCGGGTGCCCTCCTACGAGCAGTACTTC
NA,many,TRBJ2-5,TRBV6-1,CASSANRYQESQYF,TGTGCCAGCAGCGCCAACAGGTACCAAGAGTCCCAGTACTTC
TRBD1,many,TRBJ2-1,TRBV19,CASSILWTGPNNEQFF,TGTGCCAGTAGTATATTGTGGACAGGGCCGAACAATGAGCAGTTCTTC
NA,NA,TRBJ2-7,TRBV6-2/TRBV6-3,CASSKRDSYCEQYF,TGTGCCAGCAGTAAACGGGACTCATACTGCGAGCAGTACTTC
NA,NA,TRBJ2-1,TRBV12-3/TRBV12-4,CDSSPPGEDEQFF,TGTGACAGCAGTCCCCCCGGGGAGGATGAGCAGTTCTTC
NA,NA,TRBJ2-3,TRBV5-1,CASSLDPRSTDTQYF,TGCGCCAGCAGCTTGGACCCCCGGAGCACAGATACGCAGTATTTT
NA,many,TRBJ1-1,TRBV20-1,CSARENTEAFF,TGCAGTGCTAGAGAAAACACTGAAGCTTTCTTT
NA,NA,TRBJ1-4,TRBV7-9,CASRGAVEKLFF,TGTGCCTCCCGGGGCGCAGTTGAAAAACTGTTTTTT
TRBD2,NA,TRBJ2-1,TRBV12-3/TRBV12-4,CASNMLSGGPGDEQFF,TGTGCCAGCAATATGCTATCGGGAGGGCCGGGGGATGAGCAGTTCTTC
TRBD2,NA,TRBJ2-2,TRBV24-1,CATSWTEAGGTGELFF,TGTGCCACCAGTTGGACCGAGGCGGGAGGCACCGGGGAGCTGTTTTTT
NA,NA,TRBJ2-2,TRBV20-1,CSVERENTRELFF,TGCAGTGTCGAACGGGAGAACACCCGGGAGCTGTTTTTT
TRBD2,NA,TRBJ2-1,TRBV6-2/TRBV6-3,CASIKGPGGHEQFF,TGTGCCAGCATTAAGGGCCCGGGAGGTCATGAGCAGTTCTTC
TRBD1,many,TRBJ2-1,TRBV20-1,CSAWGGGQGVHEQFF,TGCAGTGCTTGGGGGGGGGGACAGGGAGTACATGAGCAGTTCTTC
NA,few,TRBJ2-7,TRBV6-1,CASSPRTAVERGEQYF,TGTGCCAGCAGTCCAAGGACAGCCGTGGAGAGGGGTGAGCAGTACTTC
NA,NA,TRBJ2-6,TRBV15,CATSRQITGANVLTF,TGTGCCACCAGCAGACAGATCACTGGGGCCAACGTCCTGACTTTC
NA,many,TRBJ2-2,TRBV7-6,CASSLAPLVNTGELFF,TGTGCCAGCAGCTTAGCCCCACTAGTAAACACCGGGGAGCTGTTTTTT
TRBD1,few,TRBJ2-3,TRBV30,CAWSGGRDSLTFTDTQYF,TGTGCCTGGAGTGGGGGTCGGGACAGCCTCACTTTCACAGATACGCAGTATTTT
TRBD2,many,TRBJ2-1,TRBV4-1,CASSQRLANEQFF,TGCGCCAGCAGCCAGCGACTAGCGAATGAGCAGTTCTTC
NA,NA,TRBJ1-1,TRBV3-1,CASRQDEGKAFF,TGTGCCAGCAGACAAGATGAAGGGAAAGCTTTCTTT
NA,many,TRBJ2-2,TRBV12-3/TRBV12-4,CASSFLTVTGTGELFF,TGTGCCAGCAGTTTTCTCACGGTTACGGGGACCGGGGAGCTGTTTTTT
TRBD2,many,TRBJ2-3,TRBV29-1,CSLSSGSTDTQYF,TGCAGCCTATCTAGCGGGAGCACAGATACGCAGTATTTT
NA,NA,TRBJ2-6,TRBV20-1,CSAPDSGVNVLTF,TGCAGTGCTCCAGACTCTGGTGTCAACGTCCTAACTTTC
TRBD1,NA,TRBJ1-5,TRBV19,CASMETGALGPQHF,TGTGCCAGTATGGAGACAGGGGCCCTGGGGCCCCAGCATTTT
TRBD1,many,TRBJ2-5,TRBV12-3/TRBV12-4,CASSQDRGLGETQYF,TGTGCCAGCAGTCAGGACAGGGGGCTGGGAGAGACCCAGTACTTC
NA,many,TRBJ2-3,TRBV6-4,CASSESGRDTQYF,TGTGCCAGCAGTGAATCCGGTAGAGATACGCAGTATTTT
NA,NA,TRBJ2-5,TRBV24-1,CATSDQAQETQYF,TGTGCCACCAGTGACCAGGCCCAAGAGACCCAGTACTTC
NA,many,TRBJ2-2,TRBV12-3/TRBV12-4,CASNMDNTGELFF,TGTGCCAGCAATATGGACAACACCGGGGAGCTGTTTTTT
NA,many,TRBJ1-1,TRBV20-1,CSARDGGGLLAAFF,TGCAGTGCTAGAGATGGCGGCGGACTACTGGCAGCTTTCTTT